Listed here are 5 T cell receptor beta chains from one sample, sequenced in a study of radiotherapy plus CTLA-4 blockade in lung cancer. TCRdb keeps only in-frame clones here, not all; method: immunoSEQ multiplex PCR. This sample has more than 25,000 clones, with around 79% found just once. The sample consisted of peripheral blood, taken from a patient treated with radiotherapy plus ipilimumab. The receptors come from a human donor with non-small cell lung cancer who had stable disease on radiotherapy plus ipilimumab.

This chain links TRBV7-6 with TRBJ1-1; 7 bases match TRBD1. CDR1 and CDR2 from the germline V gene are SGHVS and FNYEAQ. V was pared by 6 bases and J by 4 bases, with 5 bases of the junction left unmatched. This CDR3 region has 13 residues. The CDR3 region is CASSRQGSTEAFF. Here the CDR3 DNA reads TGTGCCAGCAGTCGACAGGGAAGCACTGAAGCTTTCTTT.

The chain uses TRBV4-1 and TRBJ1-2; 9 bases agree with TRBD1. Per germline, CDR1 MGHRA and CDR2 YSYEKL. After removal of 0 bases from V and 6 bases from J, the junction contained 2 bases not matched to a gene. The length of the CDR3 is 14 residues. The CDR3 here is CASSQEGQGHGYTF. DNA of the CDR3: TGCGCCAGCAGCCAAGAGGGACAGGGCCATGGCTACACCTTC.

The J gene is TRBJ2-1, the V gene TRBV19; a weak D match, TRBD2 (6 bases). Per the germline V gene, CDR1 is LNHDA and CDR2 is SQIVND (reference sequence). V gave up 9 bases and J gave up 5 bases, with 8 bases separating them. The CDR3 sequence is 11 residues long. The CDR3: CASWTNNEQFF. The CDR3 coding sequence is TGTGCCAGCTGGACTAACAATGAGCAGTTCTTC.

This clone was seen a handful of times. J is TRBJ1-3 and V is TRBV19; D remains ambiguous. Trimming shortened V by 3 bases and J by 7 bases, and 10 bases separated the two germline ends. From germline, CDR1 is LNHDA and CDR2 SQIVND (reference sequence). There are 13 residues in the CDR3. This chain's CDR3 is CASSMGLGNTIYF. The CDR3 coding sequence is TGTGCCAGTAGTATGGGTCTCGGGAACACCATATATTTT.

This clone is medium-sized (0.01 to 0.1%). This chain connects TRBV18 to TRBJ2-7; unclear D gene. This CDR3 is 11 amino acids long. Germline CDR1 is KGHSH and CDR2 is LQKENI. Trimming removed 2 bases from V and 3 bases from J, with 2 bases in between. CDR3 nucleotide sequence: TGTGCCAGCTCACCAGACTACGAGCAGTACTTC. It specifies CASSPDYEQYF.